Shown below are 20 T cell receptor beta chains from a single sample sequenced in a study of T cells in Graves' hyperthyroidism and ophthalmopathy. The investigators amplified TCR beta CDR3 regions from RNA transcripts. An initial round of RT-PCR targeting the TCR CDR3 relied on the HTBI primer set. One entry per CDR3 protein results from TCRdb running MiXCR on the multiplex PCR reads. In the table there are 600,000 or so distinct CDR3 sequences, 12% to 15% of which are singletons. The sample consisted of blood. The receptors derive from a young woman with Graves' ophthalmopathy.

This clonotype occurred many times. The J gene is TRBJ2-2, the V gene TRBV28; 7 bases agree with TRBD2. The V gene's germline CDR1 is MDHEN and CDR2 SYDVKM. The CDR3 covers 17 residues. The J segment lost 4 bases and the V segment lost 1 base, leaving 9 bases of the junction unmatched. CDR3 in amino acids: CASSLSAGAATTGELFF. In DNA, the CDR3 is TGTGCCAGCAGTTTATCGGCGGGAGCGGCGACCACCGGGGAGCTGTTTTTT.

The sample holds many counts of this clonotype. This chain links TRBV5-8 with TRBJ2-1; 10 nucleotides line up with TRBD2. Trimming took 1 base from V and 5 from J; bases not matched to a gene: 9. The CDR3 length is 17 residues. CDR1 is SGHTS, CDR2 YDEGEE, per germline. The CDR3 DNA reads TGTGCCAGCAGCTTGCAAAGACGACTAGCGGGCGACAATGAGCAGTTCTTC. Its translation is CASSLQRRLAGDNEQFF.

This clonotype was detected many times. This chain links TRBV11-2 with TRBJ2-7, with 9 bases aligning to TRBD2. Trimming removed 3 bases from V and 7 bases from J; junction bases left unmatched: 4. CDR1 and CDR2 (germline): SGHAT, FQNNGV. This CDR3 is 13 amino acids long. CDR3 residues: CASSFSGSDEQYF. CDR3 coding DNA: TGTGCCAGCAGCTTTAGCGGGAGTGATGAGCAGTACTTC.

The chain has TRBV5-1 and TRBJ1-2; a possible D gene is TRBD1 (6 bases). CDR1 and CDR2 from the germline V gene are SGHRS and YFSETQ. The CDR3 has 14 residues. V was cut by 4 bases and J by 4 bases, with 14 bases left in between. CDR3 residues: CASSIWMTGYGYTF. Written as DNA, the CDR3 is TGCGCCAGCAGCATCTGGATGACAGGCTATGGCTACACCTTC.

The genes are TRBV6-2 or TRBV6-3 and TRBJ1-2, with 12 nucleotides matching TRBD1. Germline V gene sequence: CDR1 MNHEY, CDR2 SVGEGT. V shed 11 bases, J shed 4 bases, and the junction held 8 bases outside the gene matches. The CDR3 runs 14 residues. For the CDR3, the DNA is TGTGCCGCAACCGGGACAGGGGGCGGCTATGGCTACACCTTC. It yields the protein CAATGTGGGYGYTF.

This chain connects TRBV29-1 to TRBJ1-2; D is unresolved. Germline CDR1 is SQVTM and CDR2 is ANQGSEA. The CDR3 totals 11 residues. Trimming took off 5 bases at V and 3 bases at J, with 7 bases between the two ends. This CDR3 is CSVPTYYGYTF. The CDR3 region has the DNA TGCAGCGTTCCTACATACTATGGCTACACCTTC.

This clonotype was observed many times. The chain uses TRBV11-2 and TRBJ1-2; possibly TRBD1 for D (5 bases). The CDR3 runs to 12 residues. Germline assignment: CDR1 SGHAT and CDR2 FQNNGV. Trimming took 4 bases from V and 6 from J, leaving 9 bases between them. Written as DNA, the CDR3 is TGTGCCAGCAGCTCCCAGGGTAATGGCTACACCTTC. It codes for CASSSQGNGYTF. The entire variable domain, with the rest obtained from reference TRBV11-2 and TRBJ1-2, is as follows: EAGVAQSPRYKIIEKRQSVAFWCNPISGHATLYWYQQILGQGPKLLIQFQNNGVVDDSQLPKDRFSAERLKGVDSTLKIQPAKLEDSAVYLCASSSQGNGYTFGSGTRLTVV.

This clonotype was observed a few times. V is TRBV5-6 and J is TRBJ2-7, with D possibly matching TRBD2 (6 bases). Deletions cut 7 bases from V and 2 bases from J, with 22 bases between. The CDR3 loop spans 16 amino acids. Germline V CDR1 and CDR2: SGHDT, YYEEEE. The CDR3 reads CASRPSTTSSPYEQYF. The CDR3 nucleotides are TGTGCCAGCCGTCCTTCCACGACTAGTTCCCCCTACGAGCAGTACTTC. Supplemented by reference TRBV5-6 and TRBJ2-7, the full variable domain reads DAGVTQSPTHLIKTRGQQVTLRCSPKSGHDTVSWYQQALGQGPQFIFQYYEEEERQRGNFPDRFSGHQFPNYSSELNVNALLLGDSALYLCASRPSTTSSPYEQYFGPGTRLTVT.

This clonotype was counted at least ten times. The DNA for the CDR3 is TGTGCCAGCGCTTTGGGCCAATATAACTATGGCTACACCTTC. Residues: CASALGQYNYGYTF. V usage is TRBV27 and J usage is TRBJ1-2; D ambiguous. V was trimmed by 8 bases and J by 1 base, leaving 14 bases between them. The CDR3 length is 14 residues. Germline V gives CDR1 MNHEY, CDR2 SMNVEV (reference sequence).

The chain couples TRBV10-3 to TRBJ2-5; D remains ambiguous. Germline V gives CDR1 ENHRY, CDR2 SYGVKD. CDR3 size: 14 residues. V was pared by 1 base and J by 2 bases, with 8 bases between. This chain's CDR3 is CAISEWGSQETQYF. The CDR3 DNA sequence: TGTGCCATCAGTGAGTGGGGATCACAAGAGACCCAGTACTTC.

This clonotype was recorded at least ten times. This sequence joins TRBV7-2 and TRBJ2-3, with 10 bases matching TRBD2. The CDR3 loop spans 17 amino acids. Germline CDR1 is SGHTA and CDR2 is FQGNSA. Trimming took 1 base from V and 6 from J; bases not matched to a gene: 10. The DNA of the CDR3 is TGTGCCAGCAGCTTAGTAGTGGGACTAGCGCTGGGGGATACGCAGTATTTT. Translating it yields CASSLVVGLALGDTQYF.

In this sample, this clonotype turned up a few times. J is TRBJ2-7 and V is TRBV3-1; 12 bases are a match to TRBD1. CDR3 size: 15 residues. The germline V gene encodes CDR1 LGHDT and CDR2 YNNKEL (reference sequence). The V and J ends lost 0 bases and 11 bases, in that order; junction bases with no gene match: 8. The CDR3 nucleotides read TGTGCCAGCAGCCAAGATAGCGGGACAGGGGGCCAAGAGTACTTC. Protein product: CASSQDSGTGGQEYF.

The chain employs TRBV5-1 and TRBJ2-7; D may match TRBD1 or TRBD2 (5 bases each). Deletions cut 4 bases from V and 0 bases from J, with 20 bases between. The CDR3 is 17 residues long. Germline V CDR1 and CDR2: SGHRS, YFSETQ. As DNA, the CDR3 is TGCGCCAGCAGCGCGGACCCGGGACCGTTCAACTCCTACGAGCAGTACTTC. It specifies CASSADPGPFNSYEQYF.

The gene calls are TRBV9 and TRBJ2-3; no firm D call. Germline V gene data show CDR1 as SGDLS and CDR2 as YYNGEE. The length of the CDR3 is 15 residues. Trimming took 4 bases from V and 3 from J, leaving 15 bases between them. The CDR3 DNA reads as TGTGCCAGCAGCCCGGACCCCCGTCCAACAGATACGCAGTATTTT. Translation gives CASSPDPRPTDTQYF.

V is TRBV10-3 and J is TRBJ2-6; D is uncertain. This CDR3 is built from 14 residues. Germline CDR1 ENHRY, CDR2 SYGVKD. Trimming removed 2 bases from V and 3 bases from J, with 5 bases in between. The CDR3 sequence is CAISETFGANVLTF. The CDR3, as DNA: TGTGCCATCAGTGAGACATTTGGGGCCAACGTCCTGACTTTC.

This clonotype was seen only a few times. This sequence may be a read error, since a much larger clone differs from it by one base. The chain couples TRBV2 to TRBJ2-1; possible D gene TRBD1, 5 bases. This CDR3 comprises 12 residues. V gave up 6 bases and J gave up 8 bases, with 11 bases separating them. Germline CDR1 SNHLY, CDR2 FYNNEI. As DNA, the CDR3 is TGTGCCAGCAGCGCCAGGGCACATGAGCAGTTCTTC. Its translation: CASSARAHEQFF.

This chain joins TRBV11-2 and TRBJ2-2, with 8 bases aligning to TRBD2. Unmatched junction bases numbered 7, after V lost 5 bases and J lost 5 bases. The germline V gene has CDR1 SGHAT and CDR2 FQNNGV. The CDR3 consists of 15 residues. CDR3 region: CASSPREGLTGELFF. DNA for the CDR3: TGTGCCAGCAGCCCTCGGGAGGGCCTTACCGGGGAGCTGTTTTTT.

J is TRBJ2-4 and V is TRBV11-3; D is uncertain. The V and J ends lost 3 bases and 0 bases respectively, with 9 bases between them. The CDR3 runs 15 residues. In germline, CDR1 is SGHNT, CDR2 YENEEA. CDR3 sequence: CASSFISRAKNIQYF. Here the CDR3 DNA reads TGTGCCAGCAGCTTCATAAGTCGAGCCAAAAACATTCAGTACTTC.

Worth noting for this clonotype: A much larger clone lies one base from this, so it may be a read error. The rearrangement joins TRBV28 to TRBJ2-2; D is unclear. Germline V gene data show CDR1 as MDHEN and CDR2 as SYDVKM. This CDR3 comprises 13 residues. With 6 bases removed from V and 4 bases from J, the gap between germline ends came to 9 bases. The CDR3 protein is CASRPTSTGELFF. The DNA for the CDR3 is TGTGCCAGCAGACCTACAAGCACCGGGGAGCTGTTTTTT. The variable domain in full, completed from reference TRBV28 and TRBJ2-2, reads DVKVTQSSRYLVKRTGEKVFLECVQDMDHENMFWYRQDPGLGLRLIYFSYDVKMKEKGDIPEGYSVSREKKERFSLILESASTNQTSMYLCASRPTSTGELFFGEGSRLTVL.

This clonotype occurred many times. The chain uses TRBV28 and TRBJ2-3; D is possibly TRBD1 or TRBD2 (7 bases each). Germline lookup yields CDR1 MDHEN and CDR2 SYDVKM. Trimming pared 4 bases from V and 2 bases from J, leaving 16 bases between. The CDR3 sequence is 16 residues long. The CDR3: CASSSTGREDTDTQYF. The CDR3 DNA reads TGTGCCAGCAGTTCGACAGGGAGGGAGGACACAGATACGCAGTATTTT. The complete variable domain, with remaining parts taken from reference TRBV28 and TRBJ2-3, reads DVKVTQSSRYLVKRTGEKVFLECVQDMDHENMFWYRQDPGLGLRLIYFSYDVKMKEKGDIPEGYSVSREKKERFSLILESASTNQTSMYLCASSSTGREDTDTQYFGPGTRLTVL.